The 12 T cell receptor beta chains listed next were all sequenced from one sample in a study of T cell responses to AZD1222 COVID-19 vaccine. Some clones are missing from TCRdb's copy, which holds only in-frame ones; the method was immunoSEQ multiplex PCR. The sample has 100,000 to 150,000 clones; 92% are singletons. Sequencing was performed on peripheral blood, taken on day 0 of AZD1222 vaccination. These TCRs come from an adult in good health.

This clone was detected only once. This rearrangement joins TRBV19 to TRBJ2-1; TRBD2 agrees at 11 bases. Unmatched junction bases numbered 6, after V lost 7 bases and J lost 4 bases. Germline CDR1 is LNHDA and CDR2 is SQIVND (reference sequence). The CDR3 is 15 amino acids. The CDR3 sequence is CASIATSGIYNEQFF. The DNA for the CDR3 is TGTGCCAGTATCGCGACTAGCGGGATTTACAATGAGCAGTTCTTC.

This chain connects TRBV7-2 to TRBJ2-7, with D perhaps given as TRBD1 or TRBD2 (6 bases each). The V gene lost 0 bases and the J gene lost 4 bases, with 19 bases spanning the gap. The CDR3 consists of 17 residues. The germline V gene has CDR1 SGHTA and CDR2 FQGNSA. In DNA form, the CDR3 reads TGTGCCAGCAGCTTAGCGCCAGCGGAGGGGGTTGGGTACGAGCAGTACTTC. The encoded protein is CASSLAPAEGVGYEQYF.

V usage is TRBV11-2 and J usage is TRBJ1-1; D possibly corresponds to TRBD1 (5 bases). The germline V gene encodes CDR1 SGHAT and CDR2 FQNNGV. The V and J ends lost 2 bases and 3 bases respectively, with 7 bases between them. The CDR3 consists of 13 residues. CDR3: CASSLTGYTEAFF. For the CDR3, the DNA is TGTGCCAGCAGCTTAACAGGATACACTGAAGCTTTCTTT.

V is TRBV19 and J is TRBJ2-7; D is unclear. Germline CDR1 reads LNHDA; CDR2 reads SQIVND (reference sequence). V gave up 5 bases and J gave up 6 bases, with 11 bases separating them. This CDR3 has 12 residues. Written as DNA, the CDR3 is TGTGCCAGTAGTGTAGCCACGGGCGAGCAGTACTTC. Amino acids: CASSVATGEQYF.

This chain joins TRBV25-1 and TRBJ2-7; 7 bases fit TRBD1. This CDR3 is 15 amino acids long. After removal of 3 bases from V and 1 base from J, the junction contained 6 bases not matched to a gene. CDR1 and CDR2 (germline): MGHDK, SYGVNS. The CDR3 DNA is TGTGCCAGCAGTGAGAGGACAGGACGATCCTACGAGCAGTACTTC. Residues: CASSERTGRSYEQYF.

The V and J genes are TRBV4-1 and TRBJ2-6, with TRBD1 matching 7 bases. The CDR3 extends over 17 amino acids. V trimming: 4 bases; J trimming: 0 bases; junction bases outside the gene matches: 6. Germline-derived CDR1 and CDR2 are MGHRA and YSYEKL. The CDR3 nucleotides read TGCGCCAGCAGCCGAGCGGACAGGAGCTCTGGGGCCAACGTCCTGACTTTC. It specifies CASSRADRSSGANVLTF.

The chain links TRBV3-1 (or the pseudogene TRBV3-2) to TRBJ2-1; TRBD2 matches 10 bases. The germline V gene has CDR1 LGHDT and CDR2 YNNKEL (reference sequence). V lost 5 bases and J lost 4; bases outside the gene matches: 11. The CDR3 runs to 17 residues. Here the CDR3 reads CASSNGLAGVSYNEQFF. The CDR3 DNA sequence: TGTGCCAGCAGCAATGGGCTAGCGGGAGTCAGTTACAATGAGCAGTTCTTC.

The genes are TRBV28 and TRBJ2-3; D is unclear. V was shortened by 2 bases and J by 2 bases, with 14 bases between the two germline ends. The length of the CDR3 is 16 residues. CDR1 and CDR2 from the germline V gene are MDHEN and SYDVKM. In DNA form, the CDR3 reads TGTGCCAGCAGTTTACCCTCGGGTAGCCCCACAGATACGCAGTATTTT. As protein: CASSLPSGSPTDTQYF.

V is TRBV11-2 and J is TRBJ2-5; no clear D gene. V was trimmed by 2 bases and J by 2 bases, leaving 9 bases between them. Germline assignment: CDR1 SGHAT and CDR2 FQNNGV. The CDR3 has 14 amino acids. In DNA, the CDR3 is TGTGCCAGCAGCTTAAATACAGCACAAGAGACCCAGTACTTC. As protein: CASSLNTAQETQYF.

The rearrangement links TRBV6-5 to TRBJ1-5; maybe TRBD1 (6 bases). CDR1 and CDR2 from the germline V gene are MNHEY and SVGAGI. Trimming left V 6 bases short and J 7 bases short, with 13 bases between. The CDR3 runs 13 residues. CDR3: CASRLRGGQPQHF. The DNA of the CDR3 is TGTGCCAGCAGACTCAGGGGTGGCCAGCCCCAGCATTTT.

The chain links TRBV28 to TRBJ1-6; tentatively, D is TRBD1 (6 bases). The germline gives CDR1 MDHEN, CDR2 SYDVKM. V was shortened by 5 bases and J by 9 bases, with 14 bases between the two germline ends. The CDR3 covers 14 residues. CDR3 residues: CASSLGQTRSPLHF. CDR3 DNA: TGTGCCAGCAGTCTTGGACAGACTCGTTCACCCCTCCACTTT. Looking up the rest from reference TRBV28 and TRBJ1-6 gives the full variable domain: DVKVTQSSRYLVKRTGEKVFLECVQDMDHENMFWYRQDPGLGLRLIYFSYDVKMKEKGDIPEGYSVSREKKERFSLILESASTNQTSMYLCASSLGQTRSPLHFGNGTRLTVT.

This sequence joins TRBV25-1 and TRBJ1-5; D is perhaps TRBD1 (5 bases). Germline lookup yields CDR1 MGHDK and CDR2 SYGVNS. Trimming took 2 bases from V and 6 from J, leaving 14 bases between them. This CDR3 has 15 amino acids. This CDR3 reads CASSEGLGVGQPQHF. Written as DNA, the CDR3 is TGTGCCAGCAGTGAAGGGCTGGGGGTTGGTCAGCCCCAGCATTTT.